This T cell receptor (beta chain) stems from a study of monozygotic twins with inflammatory bowel disease. Study outcomes and limitations: Researchers reported no repertoire similarity difference between concordant and discordant twins, possibly from limited power.

From germline, CDR1 is LGHNA and CDR2 YNFKEQ. This CDR3 contains 14 residues. The input for each TCR library was 3,000 to 3,500 ng of total RNA. UMIs with a 6-nucleotide sample barcode were added by template switching. TCRdb reprocessed the 5' RACE reads and stores each CDR3 protein as one record, lacking DNA. Its listing shows 330,000 or so distinct CDR3 sequences. A note on this clonotype: What it recognizes is unknown.

The specimen sequenced was blood. This TCR was recovered from a human donor with ulcerative colitis or Crohn's disease, or a healthy co-twin of an affected twin (not recorded which). The chain uses TRBV4-2 and TRBJ2-4; TCRdb outputs TRBD2, but without DNA this stays unchecked. CDR3 region: CASSDSRGSDIQYF.